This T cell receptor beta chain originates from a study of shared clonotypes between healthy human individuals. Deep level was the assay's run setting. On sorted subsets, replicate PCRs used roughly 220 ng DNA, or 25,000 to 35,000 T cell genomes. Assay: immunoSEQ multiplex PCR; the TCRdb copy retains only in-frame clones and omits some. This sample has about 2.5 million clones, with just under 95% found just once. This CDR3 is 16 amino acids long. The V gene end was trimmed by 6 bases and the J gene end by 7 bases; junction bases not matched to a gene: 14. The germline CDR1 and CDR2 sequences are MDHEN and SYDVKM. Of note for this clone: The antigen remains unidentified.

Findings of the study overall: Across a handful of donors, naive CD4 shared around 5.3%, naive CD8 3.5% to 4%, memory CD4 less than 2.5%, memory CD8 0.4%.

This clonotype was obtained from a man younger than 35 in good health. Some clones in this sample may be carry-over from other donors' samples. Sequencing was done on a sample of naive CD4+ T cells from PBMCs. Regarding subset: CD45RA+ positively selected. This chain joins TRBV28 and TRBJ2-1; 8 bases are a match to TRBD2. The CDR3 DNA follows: TGTGCCAGCAGCCACGGGGGGGGCTGGGCCACGAATGAGCAGTTCTTC. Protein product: CASSHGGGWATNEQFF.